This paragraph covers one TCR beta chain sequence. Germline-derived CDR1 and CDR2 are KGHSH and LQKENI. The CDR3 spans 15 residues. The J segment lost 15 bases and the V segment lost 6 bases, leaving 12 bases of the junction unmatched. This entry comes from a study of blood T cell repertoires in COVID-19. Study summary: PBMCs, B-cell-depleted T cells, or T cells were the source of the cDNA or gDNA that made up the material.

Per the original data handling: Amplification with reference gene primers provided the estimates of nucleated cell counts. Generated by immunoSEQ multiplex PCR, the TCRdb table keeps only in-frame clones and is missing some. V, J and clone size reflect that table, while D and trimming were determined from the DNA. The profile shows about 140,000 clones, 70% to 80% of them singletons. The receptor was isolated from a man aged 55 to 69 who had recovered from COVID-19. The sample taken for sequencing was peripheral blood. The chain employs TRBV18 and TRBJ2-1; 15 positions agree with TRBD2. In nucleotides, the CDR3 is TGTGCCAGCTCCCTACTAGGACTAGCGGGAGGGCCTTGGTTCTTC. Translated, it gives CASSLLGLAGGPWFF.